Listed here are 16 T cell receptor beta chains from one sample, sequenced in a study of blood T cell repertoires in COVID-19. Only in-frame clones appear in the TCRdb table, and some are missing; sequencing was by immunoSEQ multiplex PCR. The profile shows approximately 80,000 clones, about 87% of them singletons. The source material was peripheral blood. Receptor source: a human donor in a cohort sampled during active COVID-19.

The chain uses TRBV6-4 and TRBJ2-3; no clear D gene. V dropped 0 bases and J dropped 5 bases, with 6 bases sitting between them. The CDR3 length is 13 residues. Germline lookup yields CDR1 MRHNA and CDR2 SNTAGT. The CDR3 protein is CASSDSEEDTQYF. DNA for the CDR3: TGTGCCAGCAGTGACTCTGAGGAAGATACGCAGTATTTT.

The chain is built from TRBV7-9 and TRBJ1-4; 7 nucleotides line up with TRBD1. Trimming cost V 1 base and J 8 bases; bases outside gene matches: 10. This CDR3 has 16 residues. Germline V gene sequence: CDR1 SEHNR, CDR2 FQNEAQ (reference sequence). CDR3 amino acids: CASSLGGGTVDEKLFF. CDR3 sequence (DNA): TGTGCCAGCAGCTTAGGTGGAGGGACAGTGGACGAAAAACTGTTTTTT.

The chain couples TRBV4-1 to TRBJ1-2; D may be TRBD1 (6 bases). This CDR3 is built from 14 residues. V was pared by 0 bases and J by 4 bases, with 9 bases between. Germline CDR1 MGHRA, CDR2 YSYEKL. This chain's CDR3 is CASSQDKGGYGYTF. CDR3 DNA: TGCGCCAGCAGCCAAGATAAAGGGGGCTATGGCTACACCTTC.

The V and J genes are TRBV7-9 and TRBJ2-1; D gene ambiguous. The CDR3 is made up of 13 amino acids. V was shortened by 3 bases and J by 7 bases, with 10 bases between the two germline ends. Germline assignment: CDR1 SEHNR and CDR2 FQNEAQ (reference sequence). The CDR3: CASSFWAENEQFF. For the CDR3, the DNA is TGTGCCAGCAGCTTTTGGGCAGAAAATGAGCAGTTCTTC.

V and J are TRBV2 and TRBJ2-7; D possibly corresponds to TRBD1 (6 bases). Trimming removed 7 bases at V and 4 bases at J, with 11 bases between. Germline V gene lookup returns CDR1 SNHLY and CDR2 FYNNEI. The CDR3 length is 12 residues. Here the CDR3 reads CASNQGKYEQYF. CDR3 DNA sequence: TGTGCCAGCAATCAGGGGAAATACGAGCAGTACTTC.

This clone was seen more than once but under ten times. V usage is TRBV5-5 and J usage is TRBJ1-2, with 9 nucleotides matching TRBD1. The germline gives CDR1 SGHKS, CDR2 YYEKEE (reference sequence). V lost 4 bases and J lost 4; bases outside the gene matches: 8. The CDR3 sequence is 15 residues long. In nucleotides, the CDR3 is TGTGCCAGCAGCCAGGGACAGGGACTGATCTATGGCTACACCTTC. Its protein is CASSQGQGLIYGYTF.

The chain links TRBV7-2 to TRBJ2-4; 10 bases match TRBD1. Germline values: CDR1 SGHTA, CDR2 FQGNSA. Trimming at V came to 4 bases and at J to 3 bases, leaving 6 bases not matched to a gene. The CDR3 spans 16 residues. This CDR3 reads CASSSTGGDGKNIQYF. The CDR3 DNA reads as TGTGCCAGCAGCTCGACAGGGGGCGACGGCAAAAACATTCAGTACTTC.

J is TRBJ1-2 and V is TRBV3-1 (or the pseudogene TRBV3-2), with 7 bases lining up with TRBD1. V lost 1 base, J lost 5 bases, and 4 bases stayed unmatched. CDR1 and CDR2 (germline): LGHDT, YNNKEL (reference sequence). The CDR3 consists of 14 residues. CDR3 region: CASSQADRVYGYTF. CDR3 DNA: TGTGCCAGCAGCCAAGCTGACAGGGTGTATGGCTACACCTTC.

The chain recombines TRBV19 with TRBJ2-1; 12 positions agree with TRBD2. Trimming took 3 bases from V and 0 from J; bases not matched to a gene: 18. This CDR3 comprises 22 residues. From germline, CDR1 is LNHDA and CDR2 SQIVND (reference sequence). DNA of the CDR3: TGTGCCAGTAGTATCTTCAGAATTTTCGGACTAGCGGGACCAGGCTCCTACAATGAGCAGTTCTTC. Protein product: CASSIFRIFGLAGPGSYNEQFF.

DNA of the CDR3: TGTGCCAGCACTAGGGAAAGTCGGCGGGGCTCCTACGAGCAGTACTTC. Amino acid sequence: CASTRESRRGSYEQYF. V usage is TRBV28 and J usage is TRBJ2-7, with TRBD2 as a possible D gene (6 bases). Trimming left V 7 bases short and J 0 bases short, with 19 bases between. CDR3 length: 16 amino acids. Germline CDR1 MDHEN, CDR2 SYDVKM.

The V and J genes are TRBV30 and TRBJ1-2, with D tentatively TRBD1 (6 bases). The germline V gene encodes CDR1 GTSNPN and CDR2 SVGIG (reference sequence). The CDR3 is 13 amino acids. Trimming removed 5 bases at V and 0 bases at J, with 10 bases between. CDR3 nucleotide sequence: TGTGCCTGGCAGGGGAACCCTAACTATGGCTACACCTTC. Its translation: CAWQGNPNYGYTF.

CDR3 residues: CASSVASGRGDEQFF. The DNA for the CDR3 is TGTGCCAGCAGCGTGGCTAGCGGGAGGGGGGATGAGCAGTTCTTC. The chain combines TRBV9 with TRBJ2-1; 12 nucleotides match TRBD2. Trimming at V came to 2 bases and at J to 8 bases, leaving 5 bases not matched to a gene. Per germline, CDR1 SGDLS and CDR2 YYNGEE. The CDR3 has 15 amino acids.

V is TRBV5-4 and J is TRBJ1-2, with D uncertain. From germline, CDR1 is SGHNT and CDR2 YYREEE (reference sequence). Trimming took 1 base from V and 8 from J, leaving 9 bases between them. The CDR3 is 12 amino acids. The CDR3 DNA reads TGTGCCAGCAGCTTGCCGGTCCCGGGCTACACCTTC. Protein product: CASSLPVPGYTF.

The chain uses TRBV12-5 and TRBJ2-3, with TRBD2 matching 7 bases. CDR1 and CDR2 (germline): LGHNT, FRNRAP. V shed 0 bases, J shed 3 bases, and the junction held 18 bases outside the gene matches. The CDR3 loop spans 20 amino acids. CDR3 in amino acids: CASGLVWEGGRQRGTDTQYF. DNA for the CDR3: TGTGCTAGTGGTTTGGTATGGGAAGGAGGGCGTCAGCGGGGAACAGATACGCAGTATTTT. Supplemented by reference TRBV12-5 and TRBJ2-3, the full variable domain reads DARVTQTPRHKVTEMGQEVTMRCQPILGHNTVFWYRQTMMQGLELLAYFRNRAPLDDSGMPKDRFSAEMPDATLATLKIQPSEPRDSAVYFCASGLVWEGGRQRGTDTQYFGPGTRLTVL.

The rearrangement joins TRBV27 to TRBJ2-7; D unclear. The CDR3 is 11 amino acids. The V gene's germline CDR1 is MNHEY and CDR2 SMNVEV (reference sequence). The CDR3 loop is CVVGGFYEQYF. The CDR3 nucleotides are TGTGTAGTTGGCGGATTCTACGAGCAGTACTTC.

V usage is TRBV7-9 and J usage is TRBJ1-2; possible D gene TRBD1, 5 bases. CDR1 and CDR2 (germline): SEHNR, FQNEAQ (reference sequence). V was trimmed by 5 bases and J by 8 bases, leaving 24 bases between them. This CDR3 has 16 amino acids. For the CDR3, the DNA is TGTGCCAGCAGCCTAGGGGACTCGCGCGGGGGGTTCGGCTACACCTTC. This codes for CASSLGDSRGGFGYTF.